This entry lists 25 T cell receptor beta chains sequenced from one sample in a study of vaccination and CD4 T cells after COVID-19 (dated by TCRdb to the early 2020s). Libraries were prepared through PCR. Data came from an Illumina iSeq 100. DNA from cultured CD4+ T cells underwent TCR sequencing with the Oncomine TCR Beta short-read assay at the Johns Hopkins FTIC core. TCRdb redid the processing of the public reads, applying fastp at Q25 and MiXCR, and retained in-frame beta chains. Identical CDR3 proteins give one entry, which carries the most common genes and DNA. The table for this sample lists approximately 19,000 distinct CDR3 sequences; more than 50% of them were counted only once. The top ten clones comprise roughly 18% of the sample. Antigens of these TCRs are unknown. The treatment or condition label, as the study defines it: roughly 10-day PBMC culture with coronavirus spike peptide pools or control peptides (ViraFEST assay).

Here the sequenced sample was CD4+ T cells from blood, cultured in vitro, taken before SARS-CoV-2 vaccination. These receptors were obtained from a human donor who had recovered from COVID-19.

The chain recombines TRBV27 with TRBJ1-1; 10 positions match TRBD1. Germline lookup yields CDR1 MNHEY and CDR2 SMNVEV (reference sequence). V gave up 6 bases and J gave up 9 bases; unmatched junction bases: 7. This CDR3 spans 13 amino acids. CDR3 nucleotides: TGTGCCAGCAGACTTTTAGACAGGGGGCAAGCTTTCTTT. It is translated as CASRLLDRGQAFF.

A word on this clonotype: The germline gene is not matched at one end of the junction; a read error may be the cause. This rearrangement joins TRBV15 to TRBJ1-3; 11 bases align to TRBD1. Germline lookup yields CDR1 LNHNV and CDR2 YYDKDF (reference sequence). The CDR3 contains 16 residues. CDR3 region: CATSRDPGTGGSTIYF. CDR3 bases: TGTGCCACCAGCAGAGATCCGGGGACAGGGGGAAGCACCATATATTTT.

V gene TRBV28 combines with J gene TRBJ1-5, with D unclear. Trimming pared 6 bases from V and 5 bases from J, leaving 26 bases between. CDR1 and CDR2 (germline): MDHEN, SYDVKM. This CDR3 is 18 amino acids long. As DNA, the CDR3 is TGTGCCAGCAGCAGAATATACCCCAACAAGAACTCCCATCAGCCCCAGCATTTT. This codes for CASSRIYPNKNSHQPQHF.

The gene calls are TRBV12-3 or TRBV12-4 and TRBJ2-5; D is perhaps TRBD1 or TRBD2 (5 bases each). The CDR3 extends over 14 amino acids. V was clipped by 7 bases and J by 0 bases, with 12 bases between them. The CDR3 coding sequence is TGTGCCAGCACCGAAGGGACGGACCAAGAGACCCAGTACTTC. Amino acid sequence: CASTEGTDQETQYF.

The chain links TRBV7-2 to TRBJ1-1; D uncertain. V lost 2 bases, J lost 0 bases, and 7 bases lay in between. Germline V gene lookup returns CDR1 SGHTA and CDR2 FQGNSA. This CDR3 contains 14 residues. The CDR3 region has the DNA TGTGCCAGCAGCTTATCTTCGTTGAACACTGAAGCTTTCTTT. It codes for CASSLSSLNTEAFF.

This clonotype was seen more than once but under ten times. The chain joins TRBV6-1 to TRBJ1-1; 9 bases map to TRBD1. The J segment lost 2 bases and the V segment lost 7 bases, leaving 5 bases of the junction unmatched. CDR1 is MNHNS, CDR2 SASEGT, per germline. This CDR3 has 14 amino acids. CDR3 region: CASKETGGNTEAFF. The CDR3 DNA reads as TGTGCCAGCAAGGAGACAGGGGGAAACACTGAAGCTTTCTTT.

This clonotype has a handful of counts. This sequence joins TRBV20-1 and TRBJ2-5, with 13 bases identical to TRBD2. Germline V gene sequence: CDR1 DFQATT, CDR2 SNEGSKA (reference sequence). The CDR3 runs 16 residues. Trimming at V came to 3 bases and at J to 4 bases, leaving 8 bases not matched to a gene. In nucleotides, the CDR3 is TGCAGTGCTAGCAGACTAGCGGGAGGTTCTCGAGAGACCCAGTACTTC. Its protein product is CSASRLAGGSRETQYF.

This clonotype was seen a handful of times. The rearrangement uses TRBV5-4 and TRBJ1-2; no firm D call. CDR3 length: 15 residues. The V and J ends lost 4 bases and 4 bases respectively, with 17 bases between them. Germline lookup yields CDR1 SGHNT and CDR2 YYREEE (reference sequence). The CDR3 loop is CASSLRTALAYGYTF. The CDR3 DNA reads TGTGCCAGCAGCCTGAGGACGGCTCTGGCCTATGGCTACACCTTC.

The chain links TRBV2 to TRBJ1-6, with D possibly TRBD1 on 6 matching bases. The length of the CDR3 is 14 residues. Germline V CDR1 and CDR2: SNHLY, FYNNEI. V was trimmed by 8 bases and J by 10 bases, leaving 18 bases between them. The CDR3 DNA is TGTGCCAGCCGATCCGAACAGGGCGCCTCACCCCTCCACTTT. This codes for CASRSEQGASPLHF.

This CDR3 reads CASSQEGQGGYGYTF. The CDR3 coding sequence is TGCGCCAGCAGCCAAGAGGGCCAGGGGGGCTATGGCTACACCTTC. V usage is TRBV4-1 and J usage is TRBJ1-2, with 7 bases that match TRBD1. V lost 0 bases to trimming and J lost 4 bases; unmatched junction nucleotides: 5. Germline CDR1 MGHRA, CDR2 YSYEKL. The CDR3 length is 15 residues.

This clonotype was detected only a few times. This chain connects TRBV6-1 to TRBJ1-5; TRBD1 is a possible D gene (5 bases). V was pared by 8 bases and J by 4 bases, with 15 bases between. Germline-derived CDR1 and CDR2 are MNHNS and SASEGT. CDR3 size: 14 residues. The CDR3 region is CASRAGGANQPQHF. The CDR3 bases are TGTGCCAGCCGGGCGGGGGGTGCAAATCAGCCCCAGCATTTT.

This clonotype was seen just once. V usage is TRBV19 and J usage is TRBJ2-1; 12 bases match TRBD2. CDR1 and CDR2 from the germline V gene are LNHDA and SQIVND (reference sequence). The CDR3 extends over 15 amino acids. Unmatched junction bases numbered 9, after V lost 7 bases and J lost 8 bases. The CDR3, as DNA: TGTGCCAGTATCCGCTCTAGCGGGAGGGCCGATGAGCAGTTCTTC. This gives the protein CASIRSSGRADEQFF.

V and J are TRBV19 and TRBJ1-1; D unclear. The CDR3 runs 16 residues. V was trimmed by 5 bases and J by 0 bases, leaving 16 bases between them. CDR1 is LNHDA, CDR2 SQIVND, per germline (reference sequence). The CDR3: CASSPRGGIMNTEAFF. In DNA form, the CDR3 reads TGTGCCAGTAGTCCCCGGGGTGGGATCATGAACACTGAAGCTTTCTTT.

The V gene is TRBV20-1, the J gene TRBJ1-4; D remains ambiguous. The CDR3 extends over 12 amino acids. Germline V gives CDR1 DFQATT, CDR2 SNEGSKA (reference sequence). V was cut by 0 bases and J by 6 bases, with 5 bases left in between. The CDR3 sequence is CSARDSDEKLFF. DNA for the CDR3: TGCAGTGCTAGAGATTCCGATGAAAAACTGTTTTTT.

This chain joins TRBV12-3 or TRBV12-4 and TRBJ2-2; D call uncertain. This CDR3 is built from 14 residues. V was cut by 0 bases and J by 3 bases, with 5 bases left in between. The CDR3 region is CASSLAAYTGELFF. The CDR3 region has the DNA TGTGCCAGCAGTTTAGCAGCTTACACCGGGGAGCTGTTTTTT.

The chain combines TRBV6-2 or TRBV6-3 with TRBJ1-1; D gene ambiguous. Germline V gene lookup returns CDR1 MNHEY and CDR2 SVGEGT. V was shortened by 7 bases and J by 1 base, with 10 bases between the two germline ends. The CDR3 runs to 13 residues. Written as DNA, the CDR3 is TGTGCCAGCATGGGCAGGCAGAACACTGAAGCTTTCTTT. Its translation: CASMGRQNTEAFF.

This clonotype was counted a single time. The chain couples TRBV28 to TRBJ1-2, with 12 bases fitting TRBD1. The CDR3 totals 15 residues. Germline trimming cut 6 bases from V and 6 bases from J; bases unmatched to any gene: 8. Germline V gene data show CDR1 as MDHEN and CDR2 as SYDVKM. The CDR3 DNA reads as TGTGCCAGCAGCTCCACGGGACAGGGGGCCGATGGCTACACCTTC. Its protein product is CASSSTGQGADGYTF.

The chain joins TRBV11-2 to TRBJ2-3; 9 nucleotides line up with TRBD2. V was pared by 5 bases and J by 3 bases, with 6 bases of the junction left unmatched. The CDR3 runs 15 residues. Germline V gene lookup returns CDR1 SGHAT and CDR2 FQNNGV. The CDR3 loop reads CASSPWTSATDTQYF. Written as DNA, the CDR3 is TGTGCCAGCAGCCCTTGGACTAGCGCTACAGATACGCAGTATTTT.

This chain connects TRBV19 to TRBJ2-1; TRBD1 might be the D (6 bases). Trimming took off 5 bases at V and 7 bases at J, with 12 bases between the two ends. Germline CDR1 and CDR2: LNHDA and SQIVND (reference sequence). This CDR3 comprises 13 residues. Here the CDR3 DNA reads TGTGCCAGTAGTGTCCACAGGGATAATGAGCAGTTCTTC. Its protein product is CASSVHRDNEQFF.

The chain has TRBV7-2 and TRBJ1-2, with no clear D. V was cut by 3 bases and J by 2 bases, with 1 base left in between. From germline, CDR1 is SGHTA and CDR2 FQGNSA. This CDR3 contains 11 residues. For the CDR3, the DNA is TGTGCCAGCAGCTTCAACTATGGCTACACCTTC. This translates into CASSFNYGYTF.

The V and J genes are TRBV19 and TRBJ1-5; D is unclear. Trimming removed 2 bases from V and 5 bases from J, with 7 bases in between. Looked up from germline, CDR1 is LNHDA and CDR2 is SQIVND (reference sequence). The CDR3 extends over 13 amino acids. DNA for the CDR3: TGTGCCAGTAGTATAAGCAGGCATCAGCCCCAGCATTTT. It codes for CASSISRHQPQHF.

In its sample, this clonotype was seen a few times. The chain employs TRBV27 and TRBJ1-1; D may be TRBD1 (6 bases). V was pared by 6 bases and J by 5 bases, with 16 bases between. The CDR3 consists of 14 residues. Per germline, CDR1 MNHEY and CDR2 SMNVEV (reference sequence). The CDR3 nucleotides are TGTGCCAGCAGCCGCCCGGGGGGGCGGACTGAAGCTTTCTTT. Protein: CASSRPGGRTEAFF.

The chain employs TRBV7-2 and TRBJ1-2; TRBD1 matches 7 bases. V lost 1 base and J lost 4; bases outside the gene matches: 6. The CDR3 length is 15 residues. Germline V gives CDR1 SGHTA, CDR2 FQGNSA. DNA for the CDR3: TGTGCCAGCAGCTTAGATTCGGGACAGATCTATGGCTACACCTTC. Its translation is CASSLDSGQIYGYTF.

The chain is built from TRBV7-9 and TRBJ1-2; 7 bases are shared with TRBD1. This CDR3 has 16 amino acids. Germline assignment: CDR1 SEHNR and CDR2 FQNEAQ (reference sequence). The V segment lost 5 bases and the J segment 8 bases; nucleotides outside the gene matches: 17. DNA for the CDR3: TGTGCCAGCAGCCGGACAGGACGGGCCCTCGGAGGGGGCTACACCTTC. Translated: CASSRTGRALGGGYTF. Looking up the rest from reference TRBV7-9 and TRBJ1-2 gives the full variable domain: DTGVSQNPRHKITKRGQNVTFRCDPISEHNRLYWYRQTLGQGPEFLTYFQNEAQLEKSRLLSDRFSAERPKGSFSTLEIQRTEQGDSAMYLCASSRTGRALGGGYTFGSGTRLTVV.

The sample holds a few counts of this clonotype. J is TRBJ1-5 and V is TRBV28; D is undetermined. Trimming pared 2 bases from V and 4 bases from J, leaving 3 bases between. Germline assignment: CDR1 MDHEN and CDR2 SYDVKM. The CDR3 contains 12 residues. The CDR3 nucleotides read TGTGCCAGCAGTTTACTAAATCAGCCCCAGCATTTT. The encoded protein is CASSLLNQPQHF.